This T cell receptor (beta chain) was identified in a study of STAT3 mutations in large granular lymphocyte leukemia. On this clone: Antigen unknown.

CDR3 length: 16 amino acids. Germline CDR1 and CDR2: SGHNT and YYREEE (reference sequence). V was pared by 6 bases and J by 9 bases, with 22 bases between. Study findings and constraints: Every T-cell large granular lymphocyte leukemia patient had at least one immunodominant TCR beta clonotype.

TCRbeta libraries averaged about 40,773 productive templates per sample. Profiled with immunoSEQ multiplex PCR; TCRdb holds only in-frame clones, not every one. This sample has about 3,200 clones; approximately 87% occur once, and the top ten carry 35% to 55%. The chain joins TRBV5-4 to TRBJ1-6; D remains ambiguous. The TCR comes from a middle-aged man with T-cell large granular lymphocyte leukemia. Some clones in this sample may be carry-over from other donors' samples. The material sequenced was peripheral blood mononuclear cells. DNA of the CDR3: TGTGCCAGCAAAAACGGCCTCGAAGGGCGAGGTTCACCCCTCCACTTT. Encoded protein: CASKNGLEGRGSPLHF.